The source of this TCR beta chain is a study of cytomegalovirus exposure and HLA in healthy donors. Study observations and caveats: For cytomegalovirus status, the classifier reportedly gave diagnoses with high specificity and sensitivity. Most TCR sequences showed up rarely, but some public TCRs showed up in many donors. In an earlier analysis, productive rearrangement rates for most beta V segments clustered near 87% or 30%.

Primers included in the PCR were 60 Vbeta and 13 Jbeta primers. Original data processing: Unique TCR beta chains totaled some 80 million in a later count, with roughly 11 million of them shared. TCRdb keeps only in-frame clones here, not all; method: immunoSEQ multiplex PCR. For V, J and clone size, that table is used; D and trimming come from the DNA. This sample has some 190,000 clones, with around 87% found just once. A word on this clone: Its cognate antigen is unknown.

V shed 3 bases, J shed 16 bases, and the junction held 10 bases outside the gene matches. Germline loops: CDR1 SGHTA, CDR2 FQGNSA. The CDR3 runs 13 residues. J is TRBJ2-1 and V is TRBV7-2; 9 nucleotides agree with TRBD1. The clonotype was recovered from a man aged 25 to 40 in good health and CMV-seronegative. The specimen sequenced was PBMCs. CDR3 DNA sequence: TGTGCCAGCAGCTTGATCCGGGACAGGGAGAATTTCTTC. This sequence encodes CASSLIRDRENFF.